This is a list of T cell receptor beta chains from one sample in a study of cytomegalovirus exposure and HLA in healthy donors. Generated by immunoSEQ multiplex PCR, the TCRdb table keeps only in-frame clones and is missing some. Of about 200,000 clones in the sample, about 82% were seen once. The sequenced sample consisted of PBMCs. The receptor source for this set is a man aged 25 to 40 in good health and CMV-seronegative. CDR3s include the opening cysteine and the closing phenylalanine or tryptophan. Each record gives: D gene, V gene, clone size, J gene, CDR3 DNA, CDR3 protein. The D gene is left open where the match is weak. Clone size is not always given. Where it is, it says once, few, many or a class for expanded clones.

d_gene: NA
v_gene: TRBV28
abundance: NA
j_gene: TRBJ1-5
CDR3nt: TGTGCCAGCAACTCAGGGATCAATCAGCCCCAGCATTTT
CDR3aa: CASNSGINQPQHF

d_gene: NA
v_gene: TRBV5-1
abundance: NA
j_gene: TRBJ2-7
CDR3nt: TGCGCCAGCAGCCTCACGGAGACCTACGAGCAGTACTTC
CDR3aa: CASSLTETYEQYF

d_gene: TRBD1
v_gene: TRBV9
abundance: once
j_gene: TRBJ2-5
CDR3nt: TGTGCCAGCAGCGTAGAGGGGGCACAAGAGACCCAGTACTTC
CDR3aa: CASSVEGAQETQYF

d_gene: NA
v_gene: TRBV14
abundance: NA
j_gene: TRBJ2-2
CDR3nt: TGTGCCAGCAGCCACGCCGACAGAGCGAACACCGGGGAGCTGTTTTTT
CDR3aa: CASSHADRANTGELFF

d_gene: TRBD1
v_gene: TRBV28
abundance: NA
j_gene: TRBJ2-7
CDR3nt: TGTGCCAGCAGTACTCCCGGGACAGGGGGTTACGAGCAGTACTTC
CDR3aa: CASSTPGTGGYEQYF

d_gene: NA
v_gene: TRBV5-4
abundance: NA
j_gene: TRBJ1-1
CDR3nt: TGTGCCAGCAGCTTCAGGCCCACCCCCACTGAAGCTTTCTTT
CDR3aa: CASSFRPTPTEAFF

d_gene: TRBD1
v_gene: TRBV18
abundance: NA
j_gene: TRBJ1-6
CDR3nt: TGTGCCAGCTCACGGGACAGAATTAATTCACCCCTCCACTTT
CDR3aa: CASSRDRINSPLHF

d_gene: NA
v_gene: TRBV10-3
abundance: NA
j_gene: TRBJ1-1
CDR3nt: TGTGCCATCAGTGAGGGGCAGGTCGCTACTGAAGCTTTCTTT
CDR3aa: CAISEGQVATEAFF

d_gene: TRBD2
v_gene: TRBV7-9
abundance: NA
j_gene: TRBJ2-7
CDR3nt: TGTGCCAGCAGCACCCTAGCGGTCCCTACCTACGAGCAGTACTTC
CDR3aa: CASSTLAVPTYEQYF

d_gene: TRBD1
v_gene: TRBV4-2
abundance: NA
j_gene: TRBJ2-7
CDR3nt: TGTGCCAGCAGCCAAGAGCAGGGGGCCTACGAGCAGTACTTC
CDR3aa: CASSQEQGAYEQYF